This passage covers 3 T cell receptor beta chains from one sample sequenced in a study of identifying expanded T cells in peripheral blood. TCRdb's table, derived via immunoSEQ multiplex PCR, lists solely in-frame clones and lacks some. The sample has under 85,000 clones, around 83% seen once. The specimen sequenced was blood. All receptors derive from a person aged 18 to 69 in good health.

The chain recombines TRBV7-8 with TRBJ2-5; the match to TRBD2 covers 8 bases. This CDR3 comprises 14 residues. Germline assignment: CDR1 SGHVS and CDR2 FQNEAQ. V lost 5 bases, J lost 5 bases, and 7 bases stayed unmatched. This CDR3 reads CASSLGTSLETQYF. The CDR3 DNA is TGTGCCAGCAGCCTAGGGACTAGTCTGGAGACCCAGTACTTC. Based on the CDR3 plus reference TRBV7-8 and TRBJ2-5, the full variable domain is GAGVSQSPRYKVAKRGQDVALRCDPISGHVSLFWYQQALGQGPEFLTYFQNEAQLDKSGLPSDRFFAERPEGSVSTLKIQRTQQEDSAVYLCASSLGTSLETQYFGPGTRLLVL.

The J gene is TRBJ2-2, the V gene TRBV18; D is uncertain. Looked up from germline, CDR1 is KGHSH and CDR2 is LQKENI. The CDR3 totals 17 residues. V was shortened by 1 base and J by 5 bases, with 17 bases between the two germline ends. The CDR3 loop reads CASSPLAPATLTGELFF. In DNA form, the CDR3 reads TGTGCCAGCTCACCACTTGCCCCCGCGACACTTACCGGGGAGCTGTTTTTT.

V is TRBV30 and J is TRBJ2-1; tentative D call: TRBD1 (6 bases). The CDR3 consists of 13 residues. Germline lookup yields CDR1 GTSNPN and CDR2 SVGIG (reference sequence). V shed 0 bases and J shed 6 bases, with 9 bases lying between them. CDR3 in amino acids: CAWSVDRPNEQFF. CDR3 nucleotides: TGTGCCTGGAGTGTTGACAGGCCCAATGAGCAGTTCTTC.